This TCR beta chain originates from a study of blood T cell repertoires in COVID-19. Background on the study: PBMCs, B-cell-depleted T cells, or T cells provided the cDNA or gDNA that made up the material.

This CDR3 comprises 12 residues. CDR1 and CDR2 from the germline V gene are MNHEY and SVGEGT. The V and J ends lost 4 bases and 1 base respectively, with 5 bases between them. This clone has only one observation. Per the study methods: Reference gene primer amplification yielded estimated nucleated cell counts. Assay used: immunoSEQ multiplex PCR; TCRdb lists only in-frame clones, some missing. That table gives V, J and clone size, and the DNA gave D and trimming. Among 300,000 to 400,000 clones listed, 86% were seen once. The TCR originated in a woman between 55 and 75 years old with COVID-19, enrolled during active disease. The genes are TRBV6-2 or TRBV6-3 and TRBJ2-7; D might be TRBD2 (5 bases). Sequencing input: peripheral blood. The CDR3 loop is CASSWESYEQYF. The CDR3 DNA is TGTGCCAGCAGTTGGGAGTCCTACGAGCAGTACTTC.